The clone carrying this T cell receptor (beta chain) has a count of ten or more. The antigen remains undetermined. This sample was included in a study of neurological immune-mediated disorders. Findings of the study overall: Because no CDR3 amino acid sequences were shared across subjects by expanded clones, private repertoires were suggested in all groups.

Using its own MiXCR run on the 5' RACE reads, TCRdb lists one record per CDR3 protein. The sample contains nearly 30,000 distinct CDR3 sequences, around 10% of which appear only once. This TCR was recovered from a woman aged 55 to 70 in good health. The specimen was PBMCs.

The CDR3 DNA reads TGCGCCAGCAGCCAAGCGGGGGGAGAGACTGAAGCTTTCTTT. Its protein is CASSQAGGETEAFF. V and J are TRBV4-1 and TRBJ1-1; a weak D match, TRBD1 (5 bases). The CDR3 length is 14 residues. Germline CDR1 and CDR2: MGHRA and YSYEKL. Between the trimmed V and J ends, which lost 1 base and 5 bases, there was a span of 11 bases.